A selection of T cell receptor beta chains follows, all from one sample in a study of T cell changes during pregnancy in multiple sclerosis. Sequenced by immunoSEQ multiplex PCR; TCRdb stores in-frame clones only, minus some. The sample holds some 100,000 clones, around 92% seen once. The material sequenced was peripheral blood, taken after pregnancy. The receptor set was obtained from a female donor with multiple sclerosis, enrolled in a pregnancy study. Each CDR3 is given without its conserved first and last residue. The order of the fields is J gene, V gene, CDR3 protein.

J gene: TRBJ1-4; V gene: TRBV30; CDR3 protein: AWSGRQPGQVNEKLF
J gene: TRBJ1-5; V gene: TRBV6-4; CDR3 protein: ASSDSADQPQH
J gene: TRBJ2-5; V gene: TRBV11-3; CDR3 protein: ASSSSWGGEAKRVTQY
J gene: TRBJ1-1; V gene: TRBV5-1; CDR3 protein: ASSLGTQGAF
J gene: TRBJ2-7; V gene: TRBV6-1; CDR3 protein: ASRPGTSGAYEQY
J gene: TRBJ1-3; V gene: TRBV25-1; CDR3 protein: ASSVAGGSGNTIY
J gene: TRBJ1-4; V gene: TRBV15; CDR3 protein: ATREGTGLNEKLF
J gene: TRBJ1-1; V gene: TRBV19; CDR3 protein: ASSIGGRMNTEAF
J gene: TRBJ2-7; V gene: TRBV7-9; CDR3 protein: ASSLVESTNGEQY
J gene: TRBJ2-5; V gene: TRBV7-9; CDR3 protein: ASSLTAQGRRGETQY
J gene: TRBJ2-3; V gene: TRBV11-3; CDR3 protein: ASSLVYTDTQY
J gene: TRBJ2-7; V gene: TRBV9; CDR3 protein: ASSADLSYEQY
J gene: TRBJ1-6; V gene: TRBV19; CDR3 protein: ATRQGRSYNSPLH
J gene: TRBJ1-2; V gene: TRBV23-1; CDR3 protein: ASSQWAGSDSYGYT
J gene: TRBJ2-2; V gene: TRBV5-1; CDR3 protein: ASSSGTSGNTGELF
J gene: TRBJ1-5; V gene: TRBV9; CDR3 protein: ASSPSDRNQPQH
J gene: TRBJ2-7; V gene: TRBV6-1; CDR3 protein: ASSEGTSGRIAYEQY
J gene: TRBJ1-3; V gene: TRBV15; CDR3 protein: ATSREAPIPGNTIY
J gene: TRBJ2-5; V gene: TRBV9; CDR3 protein: ASSAQPTGAETQY
J gene: TRBJ2-7; V gene: TRBV7-8; CDR3 protein: ASSLAGTGTYEQY
J gene: TRBJ2-1; V gene: TRBV7-2; CDR3 protein: ASSSTNSRGNEQF
J gene: TRBJ2-1; V gene: TRBV7-3; CDR3 protein: ASSLSSYNEQF
J gene: TRBJ2-7; V gene: TRBV9; CDR3 protein: ASSVVGGSHEQY
J gene: TRBJ2-3; V gene: TRBV5-1; CDR3 protein: ASSLDRGTGATDTQY
J gene: TRBJ1-2; V gene: TRBV7-9; CDR3 protein: ASSLFQGQNYGYT
J gene: TRBJ2-7; V gene: TRBV10-3; CDR3 protein: AISQDRPYEQY